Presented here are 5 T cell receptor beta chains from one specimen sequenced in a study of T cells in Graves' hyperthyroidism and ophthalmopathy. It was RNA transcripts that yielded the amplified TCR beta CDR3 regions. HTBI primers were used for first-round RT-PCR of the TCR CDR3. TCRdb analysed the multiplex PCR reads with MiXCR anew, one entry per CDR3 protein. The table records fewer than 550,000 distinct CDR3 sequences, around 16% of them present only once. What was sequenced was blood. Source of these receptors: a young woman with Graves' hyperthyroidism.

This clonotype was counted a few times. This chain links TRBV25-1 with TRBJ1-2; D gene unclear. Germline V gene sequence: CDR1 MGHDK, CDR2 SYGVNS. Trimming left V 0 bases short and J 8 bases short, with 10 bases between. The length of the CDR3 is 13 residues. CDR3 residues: CASSEYLGGGYTF. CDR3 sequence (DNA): TGTGCCAGCAGTGAATATCTGGGCGGAGGCTACACCTTC.

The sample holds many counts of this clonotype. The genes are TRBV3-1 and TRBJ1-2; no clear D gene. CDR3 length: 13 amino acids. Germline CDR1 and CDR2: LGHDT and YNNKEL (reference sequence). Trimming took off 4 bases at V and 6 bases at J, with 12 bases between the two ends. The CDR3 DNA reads TGTGCCAGCAGCCCGCGACGGTCAGATGGCTACACCTTC. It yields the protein CASSPRRSDGYTF.

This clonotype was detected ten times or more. As DNA, the CDR3 is TGTGCCAGCAGCATTACCACAGATACGCAGTATTTT. Protein product: CASSITTDTQYF. This chain connects TRBV2 to TRBJ2-3; D ambiguous. Trimming removed 6 bases from V and 2 bases from J, with 6 bases in between. Germline loops: CDR1 SNHLY, CDR2 FYNNEI. The CDR3 is 12 residues long.

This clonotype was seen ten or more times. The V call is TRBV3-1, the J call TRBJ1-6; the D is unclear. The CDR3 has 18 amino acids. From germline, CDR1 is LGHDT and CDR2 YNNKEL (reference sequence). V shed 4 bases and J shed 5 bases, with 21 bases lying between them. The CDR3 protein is CASSPGWVKGGDNSPLHF. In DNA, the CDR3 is TGTGCCAGCAGCCCCGGGTGGGTGAAGGGCGGGGATAATTCACCCCTCCACTTT.

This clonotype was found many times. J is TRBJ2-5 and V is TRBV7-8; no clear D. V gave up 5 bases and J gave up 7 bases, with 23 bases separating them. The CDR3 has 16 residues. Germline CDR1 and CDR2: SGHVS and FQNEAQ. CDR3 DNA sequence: TGTGCCAGCAGCCCGATCGGTGGCGCGTCCCCTCGGACCCAGTACTTC. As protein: CASSPIGGASPRTQYF. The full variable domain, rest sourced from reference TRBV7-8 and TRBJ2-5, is GAGVSQSPRYKVAKRGQDVALRCDPISGHVSLFWYQQALGQGPEFLTYFQNEAQLDKSGLPSDRFFAERPEGSVSTLKIQRTQQEDSAVYLCASSPIGGASPRTQYFGPGTRLLVL.